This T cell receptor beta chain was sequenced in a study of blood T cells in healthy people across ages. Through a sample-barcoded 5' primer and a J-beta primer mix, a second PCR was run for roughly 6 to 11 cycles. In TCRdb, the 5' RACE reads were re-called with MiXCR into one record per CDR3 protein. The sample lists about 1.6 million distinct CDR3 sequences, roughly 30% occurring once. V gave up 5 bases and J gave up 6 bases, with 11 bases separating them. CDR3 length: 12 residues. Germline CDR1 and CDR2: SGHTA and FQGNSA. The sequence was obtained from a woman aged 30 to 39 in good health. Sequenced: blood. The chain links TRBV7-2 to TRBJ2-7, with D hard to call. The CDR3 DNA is TGTGCCAGCAGCCGCCTTATGGGCGAGCAGTACTTC. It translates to CASSRLMGEQYF. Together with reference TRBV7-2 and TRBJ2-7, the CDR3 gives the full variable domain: GAGVSQSPSNKVTEKGKDVELRCDPISGHTALYWYRQSLGQGLEFLIYFQGNSAPDKSGLPSDRFSAERTGGSVSTLTIQRTQQEDSAVYLCASSRLMGEQYFGPGTRLTVT.